This T cell receptor (beta chain) was sequenced in a study of vaccination and CD4 T cells after COVID-19. Concerning this clonotype: Its target is not known.

Whole-study findings and limits: Only relatively few convalescent patients were studied, and early post-infection timepoints were not analyzed.

The CDR3 consists of 16 residues. J gave up 4 bases and V 5 bases, and 12 bases lay outside the gene matches. The germline V gene encodes CDR1 SEHNR and CDR2 FQNEAQ (reference sequence). From the PCR reads, TCRdb called clonotypes with MiXCR, one entry per CDR3 protein. The sample shows over 25,000 distinct CDR3 sequences, roughly 50% of them seen only once. Regarding time point: late sampling 161 to 241 days after vaccination in a few convalescent patients. The V call is TRBV7-9, the J call TRBJ2-7, with 9 positions matching TRBD1. The sequence was collected from a human donor who had recovered from COVID-19. Sequences were derived from CD4+ T cells from blood, sampled about 7 months after SARS-CoV-2 vaccination. The CDR3 DNA reads TGTGCCAGCAGCCTACTCCCATGGGACAGGGCGTACGAGCAGTACTTC. Protein product: CASSLLPWDRAYEQYF.